These T cell receptor beta chains were read from a single sample in a study of blood T cells in healthy people across ages. One entry per CDR3 protein results from TCRdb running MiXCR on the 5' RACE reads. The sample lists hundreds of thousands of distinct CDR3 sequences, 49% seen once, with 30% to 35% in the top ten. The source material was blood. These receptor sequences come from a woman aged 55 to 70 in good health. The CDR3 runs from the conserved cysteine through the conserved F or W. D genes are given only for firm matches. Clone size appears in some rows only: once, few, many, or a class for an expanded clone.

cdr3_aa | cdr3_nt | v_call | d_call | j_call | clone_size
CSASPLAGEGMTQYF | TGCAGTGCTAGTCCACTAGCGGGAGAAGGAATGACCCAGTACTTC | TRBV20-1 | TRBD2 | TRBJ2-5 | -
CSAPFDRGRYTEAFF | TGCAGTGCTCCCTTCGACAGGGGGCGATACACTGAAGCTTTCTTT | TRBV20-1 | TRBD1 | TRBJ1-1 | few
CASSGGSNSNQPQHF | TGTGCCAGCAGTGGCGGCAGCAATAGCAATCAGCCCCAGCATTTT | TRBV28 | - | TRBJ1-5 | -
CASSVLVGQGANEQFF | TGTGCCAGCTCCGTATTGGTCGGACAGGGGGCGAATGAGCAGTTCTTC | TRBV7-8 | TRBD1 | TRBJ2-1 | -
CASSEEEKLFF | TGTGCCAGCAGTGAAGAAGAAAAACTGTTTTTT | TRBV2 | - | TRBJ1-4 | -
CASSSTSGTTDTQYF | TGTGCCAGCAGTTCCACTAGCGGGACCACAGATACGCAGTATTTT | TRBV28 | TRBD2 | TRBJ2-3 | -
CASSLLSETQYF | TGTGCCAGCAGTTTATTATCGGAGACCCAGTACTTC | TRBV28 | - | TRBJ2-5 | -
CASSQGREGLSNEQYF | TGCGCCAGCAGCCAAGGGCGGGAGGGCCTAAGCAATGAGCAGTACTTC | TRBV4-3 | TRBD2 | TRBJ2-5 | -
CASSSTSGVANTQYF | TGTGCCAGCAGTTCAACTAGCGGGGTGGCAAATACGCAGTATTTT | TRBV6-2/TRBV6-3 | TRBD2 | TRBJ2-3 | -
CSARDGSGSYNEQFF | TGCAGTGCTAGAGATGGGTCGGGGTCTTACAATGAGCAGTTCTTC | TRBV20-1 | - | TRBJ2-1 | -